This T cell receptor beta chain comes out of a study of CD8 T cells in ankylosing spondylitis. For TCR beta, libraries came from quantitative 5'-RACE with molecular barcodes. TCRdb fed the 5' RACE reads into MiXCR, producing one record per CDR3 protein. The table records about 240,000 distinct CDR3 sequences, roughly a quarter of them present only once. The sample holds many counts of this clonotype. This CDR3 is 12 amino acids long. The germline V gene has CDR1 DFQATT and CDR2 SNEGSKA (reference sequence). The V segment lost 4 bases and the J segment 6 bases; nucleotides outside the gene matches: 6. This TCR was sampled from a male donor with ankylosing spondylitis or in good health (not recorded which). Sequencing was carried out using blood, either unsorted or a sorted T cell fraction (not recorded which). The chain is built from TRBV20-1 and TRBJ2-7; 7 nucleotides line up with TRBD1. CDR3 nucleotides: TGCAGTGCTAAGACAGGGTGGGTCGAGCAGTACTTC. Translated: CSAKTGWVEQYF.